Described below is a single T cell receptor (beta chain) sequence and its context. It lacks a known antigen. No base quality values were provided; no much bigger clone lies one nucleotide off. The data derive from a study of blood T cell repertoires in COVID-19 (dated by TCRdb to 2018 to 2020). Regarding the complete study: Collaborator samples came from the United States, Italy and Spain and covered acute and convalescent phases of COVID-19. Deeply sampled blood TCRbeta repertoires from subjects exposed to, actively infected with, or recovered from COVID-19 were included in the dataset. The prospective study material was composed of cDNA or gDNA derived from T cells, B-cell-depleted T cells, or PBMCs. Samples were obtained from the ongoing ImmuneRACE study (first 160 participants) and from about 1,300 subjects provided by 6 global collaborators. The sample metadata nearly always contained a de-identified subject ID, COVID-19 status, age in years and sex. The repertoires were released in a freely available public database intended as a resource for research on the immune response to SARS-CoV-2. Where available, HLA class I and class II types were obtained from metadata supplied by the sample provider rather than from assay-based typing.

What the research found in general, with its limitations: Clinical and demographic metadata were provided uncurated, with the amount varying by source and participant.

The immunoSEQ Assay, a bias-controlled multiplex PCR, was used to amplify TCRbeta CDR3 regions from genomic DNA. On the authors' methods: The number of nucleated cells in each sample was estimated by amplification of reference gene primers within the assay. To quantify the absolute abundance of each unique TCRbeta CDR3 rearrangement, sequence reads were collapsed and filtered. For each sample, productive Simpson clonality was calculated by taking the square root of Simpson's diversity index across productive rearrangements. Not all clones reach the TCRdb copy of this immuneACCESS table, which keeps in-frame sequences only. Checked studies attribute under half of the gap to unresolved V genes and leave the rest unexplained. The V and J calls and clone size are taken from that table; D and trimming were inferred from the DNA. Across this sample there are about 150,000 clones, with approximately 89% seen only once. Roughly 1.5% of the sample lies in the top ten.

Each collaborating institution followed its own protocols to collect whole blood in K2EDTA tubes. Collaborator samples were shipped for TCRbeta analysis as frozen whole blood, isolated PBMCs, or DNA extracted from either sample type. The source material was peripheral blood. The clonotype was recovered from a human donor in a cohort sampled during active COVID-19.

The CDR3 region has the sequence CASSPRSSGGSYNEQFF. The bases read TGCGCCAGCAGCCCGAGGTCTAGCGGGGGCTCCTACAATGAGCAGTTCTTC. Recombination linked TRBV5-1 to TRBJ2-1; 10 of the junction bases match TRBD2. There are 17 amino acids in the CDR3, from cysteine to phenylalanine inclusive. This entry keeps only the CDR3 DNA: 51 bases, framed from base 1. According to the germline V gene, CDR1 reads SGHRS and CDR2 reads YFSETQ. Here V drops 4 bases and J drops 0 bases, and the junction holds 7 bases not matched to any gene.